This TCR beta chain is from a study of shared clonotypes between healthy human individuals. Study results and limitations: The expectation was that sequencing depth would affect clonotype sharing among donors. Exclusively blood specimens were collected; tissue repertoires likely differ.

Genomic DNA belonging to each subset was distributed in equal measure over several immunoSEQ plates. The protocol was immunoSEQ multiplex PCR, while the TCRdb copy is restricted to in-frame clones and leaves out a portion. In the table there are some 2.1 million clones, roughly 95% of which are singletons. Note on this clone: Its target is unknown.

V was cut by 6 bases and J by 0 bases, with 8 bases left in between. CDR1 and CDR2 (germline): ENHRY, SYGVKD. CDR3 length: 14 amino acids. This clonotype originated in a man aged 18 to 29 in good health. Sequences were obtained from naive CD4+ T cells sorted from blood. The subset was: CD45RA+ positively selected. This chain connects TRBV10-3 to TRBJ1-4; no clear D gene. The CDR3 DNA reads TGTGCCATCAGGGACGGCCCAACTAATGAAAAACTGTTTTTT. This encodes CAIRDGPTNEKLFF.